A single T cell receptor (beta chain) is shown here with its context. Its target is not known. Trimming pared 6 bases from V and 9 bases from J, leaving 18 bases between. Per the germline V gene, CDR1 is SQVTM and CDR2 is ANQGSEA. The CDR3 is 14 amino acids. The data derive from a study of T cells in narcolepsy. Study context: Patients with NT1 or NT2 and healthy control donors were enrolled.

Sequencing used immunoSEQ multiplex PCR; TCRdb keeps in-frame clones, though not all of them. The profile shows tens of thousands of clones, 80% to 85% of them singletons. Overall study findings and caveats: In some patient and control memory CD4+ samples, autoreactive clones were absent. Reportedly, autoreactive clonotypes were serially detected in patients' blood but not controls'.

The receptor was derived from a human donor in good health. The chain is built from TRBV29-1 and TRBJ1-6; a weak D match, TRBD1 (6 bases). Sample: memory (CD45RA-) CD4+ T cells from blood. CDR3 coding DNA: TGCAGCGTCCAGACCCGGGACAAGGCTTCACCCCTCCACTTT. As protein: CSVQTRDKASPLHF.